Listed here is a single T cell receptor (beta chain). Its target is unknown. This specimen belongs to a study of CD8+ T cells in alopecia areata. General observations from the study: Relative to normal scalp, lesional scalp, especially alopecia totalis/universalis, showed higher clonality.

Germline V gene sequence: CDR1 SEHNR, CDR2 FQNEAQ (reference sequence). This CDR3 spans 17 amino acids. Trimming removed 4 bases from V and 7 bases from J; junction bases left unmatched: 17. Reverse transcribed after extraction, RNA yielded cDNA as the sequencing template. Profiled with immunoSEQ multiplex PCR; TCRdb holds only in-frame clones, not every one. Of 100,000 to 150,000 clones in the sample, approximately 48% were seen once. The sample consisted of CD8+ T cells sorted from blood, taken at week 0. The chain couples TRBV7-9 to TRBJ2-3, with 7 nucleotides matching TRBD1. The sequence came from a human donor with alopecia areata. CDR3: CASSYLLRPGGFHTQYF. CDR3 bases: TGTGCCAGCAGCTACCTCCTCCGGCCAGGGGGTTTCCATACGCAGTATTTT.